This TCR beta chain emerged from a study of blood T cell repertoires in COVID-19. Overall study context: Collection of acute and convalescent COVID-19 samples took place in the United States, Italy and Spain.

Clones were sequenced by immunoSEQ multiplex PCR, and TCRdb holds only the in-frame ones, with some missing. The sample records some 96,000 clones, about 89% being singletons. The junction had 5 bases not matched to a gene; V was cut back by 7 bases and J by 3 bases. The CDR3 extends over 14 amino acids. In germline, CDR1 is MNHEY, CDR2 SMNVEV (reference sequence). The sequence came from a man aged 50-60 years with acute or convalescent COVID-19. The sample consisted of peripheral blood. The gene calls are TRBV27 and TRBJ2-7, with 11 positions matching TRBD2. The CDR3 sequence is CASKRTSGFYEQYF. Here the CDR3 DNA reads TGTGCCAGCAAACGGACTAGCGGGTTCTACGAGCAGTACTTC.